A selection of T cell receptor beta chains follows, all from one sample in a study of shared clonotypes between healthy human individuals. Produced via immunoSEQ multiplex PCR; TCRdb's table is partial and in-frame only. The repertoire holds millions of clones, 85% to 95% seen once, with around 1.1% in the top ten. The specimen was naive CD8+ T cells sorted from blood. The receptors stem from a young man in good health. CDR3s include the opening cysteine and the closing phenylalanine or tryptophan. Each record gives: D gene, clone size, V gene, J gene, CDR3 protein, CDR3 DNA. D genes are given only for firm matches. Rows may omit the clone size; those that give it use once, few, many or a size class.

d_gene: -; abundance: -; v_gene: TRBV27; j_gene: TRBJ1-5; CDR3aa: CASSLGSNQPQHF; CDR3nt: TGTGCCAGCAGTTTAGGCAGTAATCAGCCCCAGCATTTT
d_gene: -; abundance: -; v_gene: TRBV7-6; j_gene: TRBJ1-2; CDR3aa: CASSLDGFGVGGYTF; CDR3nt: TGTGCCAGCAGCTTAGACGGGTTCGGGGTTGGGGGCTACACCTTC
d_gene: -; abundance: -; v_gene: TRBV11-2; j_gene: TRBJ2-7; CDR3aa: CASSLDIYEQYF; CDR3nt: TGTGCCAGCAGCCTCGACATATACGAGCAGTACTTC
d_gene: TRBD1; abundance: -; v_gene: TRBV28; j_gene: TRBJ2-2; CDR3aa: CASSYTGETGELFF; CDR3nt: TGTGCCAGCAGTTACACAGGGGAAACCGGGGAGCTGTTTTTT
d_gene: -; abundance: once; v_gene: TRBV4-1; j_gene: TRBJ1-4; CDR3aa: CASSQYSTGSKGGRGEKLFF; CDR3nt: TGCGCCAGCAGCCAATACTCTACAGGGTCCAAGGGCGGCCGTGGGGAAAAACTGTTTTTT
d_gene: -; abundance: -; v_gene: TRBV6-6; j_gene: TRBJ1-3; CDR3aa: CASSYSRRDTGNTIYF; CDR3nt: TGTGCCAGCAGTTACTCGAGGAGGGATACTGGAAACACCATATATTTT
d_gene: -; abundance: -; v_gene: TRBV13; j_gene: TRBJ2-1; CDR3aa: CASSSGGEQFF; CDR3nt: TGTGCCAGCAGCTCTGGCGGTGAGCAGTTCTTC
d_gene: TRBD1; abundance: -; v_gene: TRBV9; j_gene: TRBJ2-2; CDR3aa: CASSVSRGQRELFF; CDR3nt: TGTGCCAGCAGCGTAAGCAGGGGGCAGAGGGAGCTGTTTTTT
d_gene: TRBD2; abundance: -; v_gene: TRBV9; j_gene: TRBJ2-2; CDR3aa: CASSGGTSLTGELFF; CDR3nt: TGTGCCAGCAGCGGGGGGACTAGCCTCACCGGGGAGCTGTTTTTT
d_gene: -; abundance: -; v_gene: TRBV19; j_gene: TRBJ1-1; CDR3aa: CASSIFQGYEAFF; CDR3nt: TGTGCCAGTAGTATCTTCCAGGGGTATGAAGCTTTCTTT
d_gene: -; abundance: few; v_gene: TRBV20-1; j_gene: TRBJ1-1; CDR3aa: CSAPPGIEAFF; CDR3nt: TGCAGTGCCCCCCCGGGGATAGAAGCTTTCTTT
d_gene: TRBD1; abundance: -; v_gene: TRBV6-1; j_gene: TRBJ1-1; CDR3aa: CASSDPQGGNTEAFF; CDR3nt: TGTGCCAGCAGTGATCCGCAGGGGGGGAACACTGAAGCTTTCTTT
d_gene: -; abundance: -; v_gene: TRBV7-9; j_gene: TRBJ2-2; CDR3aa: CASSLVTGELFF; CDR3nt: TGTGCCAGCAGCTTAGTAACCGGGGAGCTGTTTTTT
d_gene: TRBD1; abundance: -; v_gene: TRBV5-1; j_gene: TRBJ2-7; CDR3aa: CASSLEGGHEQYF; CDR3nt: TGCGCCAGCAGCTTGGAAGGGGGCCACGAGCAGTACTTC
d_gene: TRBD2; abundance: -; v_gene: TRBV4-3; j_gene: TRBJ2-5; CDR3aa: CASSLSETSGIETQYF; CDR3nt: TGCGCCAGCAGTCTAAGTGAGACTAGCGGGATAGAGACCCAGTACTTC
d_gene: -; abundance: once; v_gene: TRBV29-1; j_gene: TRBJ1-1; CDR3aa: CSVDDQWDTEAFF; CDR3nt: TGCAGCGTTGATGACCAGTGGGACACTGAAGCTTTCTTT
d_gene: -; abundance: -; v_gene: TRBV2; j_gene: TRBJ2-2; CDR3aa: CASSDEEVDTGELFF; CDR3nt: TGTGCCAGCAGTGACGAGGAAGTTGACACCGGGGAGCTGTTTTTT
d_gene: -; abundance: -; v_gene: TRBV7-2; j_gene: TRBJ2-5; CDR3aa: CASSLRQGETQYF; CDR3nt: TGTGCCAGCAGCTTAAGGCAGGGGGAGACCCAGTACTTC
d_gene: -; abundance: -; v_gene: TRBV13; j_gene: TRBJ2-2; CDR3aa: CASSSANTGELFF; CDR3nt: TGTGCCAGCAGCTCCGCGAACACCGGGGAGCTGTTTTTT
d_gene: -; abundance: -; v_gene: TRBV28; j_gene: TRBJ2-5; CDR3aa: CASSLGGVYETQYF; CDR3nt: TGTGCCAGCAGTTTAGGGGGCGTTTATGAGACCCAGTACTTC
d_gene: -; abundance: -; v_gene: TRBV7-3; j_gene: TRBJ2-5; CDR3aa: CASSLSGTGETQYF; CDR3nt: TGTGCCAGCAGTCTCTCCGGGACCGGGGAGACCCAGTACTTC
d_gene: TRBD1; abundance: -; v_gene: TRBV11-2; j_gene: TRBJ1-2; CDR3aa: CASSVQGATSNYGYTF; CDR3nt: TGTGCCAGCAGCGTTCAGGGGGCGACCTCTAACTATGGCTACACCTTC
d_gene: TRBD1; abundance: -; v_gene: TRBV28; j_gene: TRBJ1-5; CDR3aa: CASSLLQGANQPQHF; CDR3nt: TGTGCCAGCAGTTTATTACAGGGGGCGAACCAGCCCCAGCATTTT
d_gene: TRBD1; abundance: -; v_gene: TRBV7-3; j_gene: TRBJ2-5; CDR3aa: CASSLAPRGLGETQYF; CDR3nt: TGTGCCAGCAGCTTGGCTCCGAGGGGGCTGGGAGAGACCCAGTACTTC